This TCR beta chain was retrieved from a study of T cells after somatic rescue of genetic block. TCRdb's table, derived via immunoSEQ multiplex PCR, lists solely in-frame clones and lacks some. The sample includes 95,000 to 120,000 clones, 85% to 95% of them seen just once. This CDR3 is built from 16 residues. V was clipped by 3 bases and J by 2 bases, with 18 bases between them. Germline assignment: CDR1 SGDLS and CDR2 YYNGEE. This clonotype originated in a woman younger than 30. Sequenced input: peripheral blood mononuclear cells (PBMCs). The chain uses TRBV9 and TRBJ2-7, with no clear D. DNA of the CDR3: TGTGCCAGCAGCGCAGAAACCAGCCTTATCCCCTACGAGCAGTACTTC. Protein: CASSAETSLIPYEQYF. Looking up the rest from reference TRBV9 and TRBJ2-7 gives the full variable domain: DSGVTQTPKHLITATGQRVTLRCSPRSGDLSVYWYQQSLDQGLQFLIQYYNGEERAKGNILERFSAQQFPDLHSELNLSSLELGDSALYFCASSAETSLIPYEQYFGPGTRLTVT.